This record concerns one T cell receptor beta chain sequence. The data stem from a study of glioma-infiltrating T cells. This CDR3 has 18 amino acids. With 6 bases clipped from V and 4 bases from J, the junction kept 18 bases outside the gene matches. Germline V gene sequence: CDR1 MNHNS, CDR2 SASEGT. TCR alpha and beta CDR3 regions were amplified from RNA using iRepertoire nested multiplex PCR. TCRdb reanalysed the multiplex PCR reads using MiXCR and keeps one entry per CDR3 protein. This table holds about 210,000 distinct CDR3 sequences, 30% to 40% found once. V gene TRBV6-1 combines with J gene TRBJ2-5, with TRBD2 matching over 9 bases. This clonotype was sampled from a human donor with low-grade glioma or glioblastoma, undergoing nonglioma brain surgery, or in good health (not recorded which). The source material was glioma tissue, nonneoplastic brain tissue, or PBMCs (not recorded which). CDR3 coding DNA: TGTGCCAGCAGGAATCGCGCGGGAGGGCTCCACATCGGAGAGACCCAGTACTTC. It is translated as CASRNRAGGLHIGETQYF.